This TCR beta chain emerged from a study of blood T cell repertoires in COVID-19. Generated by immunoSEQ multiplex PCR, the TCRdb table keeps only in-frame clones and is missing some. The repertoire has roughly 68,000 clones, around nine tenths of them found once; the top ten carry just under 7.5%. This clone showed up just once. Germline-derived CDR1 and CDR2 are SGHDT and YYEEEE. CDR3 size: 15 residues. Unmatched junction bases numbered 4, after V lost 0 bases and J lost 9 bases. The clonotype comes from a man aged 35 to 55 with COVID-19, enrolled during active disease. Material: peripheral blood. The gene calls are TRBV5-6 and TRBJ1-6, with 9 bases lining up with TRBD1. CDR3 coding DNA: TGTGCCAGCAGCTTGGAAGGGACAGGGAGTTCACCCCTCCACTTT. It translates to CASSLEGTGSSPLHF.